A single T cell receptor beta chain is shown here with its context. What it binds is unknown. A read error may account for a junction end that differs from germline. TCRdb keeps only in-frame clones here, not all; method: immunoSEQ multiplex PCR. This sample has 100,000 or so clones; roughly nine tenths occur once, and the top ten carry around 0.95%. The data were taken from a study of graft-versus-host responses after intestinal transplantation. Study at large: Once they had received anti-thymocyte globulin induction, all recipients took tacrolimus and steroids for approximately three years. The study, taken as a whole, reports: Graft-versus-host to host-versus-graft clonal ratios in allografts were high in patients with graft-donor T cell macrochimerism. The authors found GvH clones in recipient marrow, some appearing first in ileum or blood.

Looked up from germline, CDR1 is MDHEN and CDR2 is SYDVKM. The CDR3 is 13 residues long. The chain couples TRBV28 to TRBJ2-7; 9 nucleotides match TRBD1. This TCR was sampled from a human donor who was the organ donor for an intestinal transplant. This sample comprised unstimulated CD4+ T cells sorted from spleen or lymph node cells, obtained before transplant. The CDR3: CASKRDRVPGADF. The DNA of the CDR3 is TGTGCCAGTAAACGGGACAGGGTCCCCGGTGCGGACTTC.